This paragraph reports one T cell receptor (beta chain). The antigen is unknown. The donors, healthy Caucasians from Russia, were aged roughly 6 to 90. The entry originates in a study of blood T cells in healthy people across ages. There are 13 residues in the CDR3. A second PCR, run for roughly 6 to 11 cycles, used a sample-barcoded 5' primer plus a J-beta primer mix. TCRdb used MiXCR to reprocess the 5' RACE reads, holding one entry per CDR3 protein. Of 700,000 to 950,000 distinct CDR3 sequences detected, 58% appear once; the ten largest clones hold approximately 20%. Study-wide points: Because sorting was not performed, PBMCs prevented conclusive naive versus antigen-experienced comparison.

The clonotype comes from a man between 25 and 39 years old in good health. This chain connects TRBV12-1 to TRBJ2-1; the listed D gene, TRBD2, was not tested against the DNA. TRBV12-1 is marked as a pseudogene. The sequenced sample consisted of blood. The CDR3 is CASSSRRDNEQFF. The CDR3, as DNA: TGTGCCAGCAGCTCCCGGCGGGATAATGAGCAGTTCTTC.